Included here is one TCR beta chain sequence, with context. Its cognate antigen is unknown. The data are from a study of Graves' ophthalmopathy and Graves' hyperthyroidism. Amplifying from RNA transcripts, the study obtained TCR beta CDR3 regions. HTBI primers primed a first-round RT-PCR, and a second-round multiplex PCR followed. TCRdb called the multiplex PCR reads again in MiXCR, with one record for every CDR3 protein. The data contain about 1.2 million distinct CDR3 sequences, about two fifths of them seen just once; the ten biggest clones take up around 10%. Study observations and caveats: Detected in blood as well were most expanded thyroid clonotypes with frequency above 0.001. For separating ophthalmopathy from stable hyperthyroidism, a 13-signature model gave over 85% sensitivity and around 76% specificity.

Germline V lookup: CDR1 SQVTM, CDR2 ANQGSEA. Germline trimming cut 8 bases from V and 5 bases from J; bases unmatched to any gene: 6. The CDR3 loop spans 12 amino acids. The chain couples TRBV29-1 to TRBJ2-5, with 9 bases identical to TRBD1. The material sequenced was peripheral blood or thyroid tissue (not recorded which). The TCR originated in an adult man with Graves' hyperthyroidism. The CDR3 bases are TGCAGCCCGCTGACAGGGGGGGAGACCCAGTACTTC. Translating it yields CSPLTGGETQYF.